These T cell receptor beta chains were read from a single sample in a study of early T cells in non-severe SARS-CoV-2 infection. TCRdb redid the calling of the 5' RACE reads with MiXCR, one entry per CDR3 protein. The sample yields under 70,000 distinct CDR3 sequences, around 6.5% seen once. Sequenced here: whole blood, sampled at baseline. The receptors were gathered from an adult who was a healthcare worker with PCR-confirmed SARS-CoV-2 infection or an uninfected control (not recorded which). CDR3s include the opening cysteine and the closing phenylalanine or tryptophan. Fields, in order: D gene, clone size, J gene, V gene, CDR3 protein, CDR3 DNA. A D gene is named only where the DNA matches it firmly. Clone sizes are given selectively: once, few, many, or a class where the clone is expanded.

>TRBD2|many|TRBJ2-1|TRBV3-1
CASSQATSDYFEQFF
TGTGCCAGCAGCCAAGCTACTAGCGACTATTTCGAGCAGTTCTTC
>TRBD1|few|TRBJ1-2|TRBV28
CASSSTGDYGYTF
TGTGCCAGCAGTTCAACAGGGGACTATGGCTACACCTTC
>TRBD1|.|TRBJ2-1|TRBV28
CASKTGGAYNEQFF
TGTGCCAGCAAAACAGGGGGCGCTTACAATGAGCAGTTCTTC
>TRBD2|many|TRBJ2-4|TRBV4-2
CASSPIAGGPGNIQYF
TGTGCCAGCAGCCCCATAGCGGGAGGGCCTGGGAACATTCAGTACTTC
>TRBD2|medium-sized|TRBJ2-7|TRBV20-1
CSARGTSVDYEQYF
TGCAGTGCTAGGGGGACTAGCGTAGACTACGAGCAGTACTTC
>.|many|TRBJ2-6|TRBV4-2
CASSQVVAGTAGANVLTF
TGTGCCAGCAGCCAAGTGGTGGCGGGAACGGCTGGGGCCAACGTCCTGACTTTC
>.|.|TRBJ1-1|TRBV29-1
CSGADTEAFF
TGCAGCGGGGCGGACACTGAAGCTTTCTTT
>TRBD2|few|TRBJ2-1|TRBV25-1
CASSASSGRTYNEQFF
TGTGCCAGCAGTGCATCTAGCGGGAGGACCTACAATGAGCAGTTCTTC
>TRBD2|.|TRBJ2-2|TRBV6-1
CASSETGGDTGELFF
TGTGCCAGCAGTGAAACGGGAGGCGACACCGGGGAGCTGTTTTTT
>TRBD1|many|TRBJ2-4|TRBV11-2
CASSQQGNTEYF
TGTGCCAGCAGTCAACAGGGGAACACAGAGTACTTC
>.|.|TRBJ2-7|TRBV29-1
CSASKTDYEQYF
TGCAGCGCGAGCAAGACCGACTACGAGCAGTACTTC
>.|.|TRBJ1-6|TRBV5-1
CASSLAEGSSPLHF
TGCGCCAGCAGCTTGGCGGAGGGAAGCTCACCCCTCCACTTT
>TRBD1|many|TRBJ1-3|TRBV7-6
CASSPTGQGGNTIYF
TGTGCCAGCAGCCCGACGGGACAGGGCGGAAACACCATATATTTT
>.|many|TRBJ1-1|TRBV28
CASSLKGWNTEAFF
TGTGCCAGCAGTTTAAAGGGTTGGAACACTGAAGCTTTCTTT
>.|many|TRBJ2-3|TRBV5-1
CASSPGRDTQYF
TGCGCCAGCAGCCCTGGCAGAGATACGCAGTATTTT
>.|many|TRBJ1-1|TRBV29-1
CSVLGQIGTEAFF
TGCAGCGTCCTAGGACAGATTGGGACTGAAGCTTTCTTT
>TRBD2|many|TRBJ2-3|TRBV5-1
CASGLAGGTDTQYF
TGCGCCAGCGGACTAGCGGGAGGCACAGATACGCAGTATTTT
>.|few|TRBJ2-1|TRBV6-5
CASGSRNNEQFF
TGTGCCAGCGGAAGCAGGAACAATGAGCAGTTCTTC
>.|few|TRBJ2-2|TRBV6-5
CASSRLRSGELFF
TGTGCCAGCAGCCGCCTCAGAAGCGGGGAGCTGTTTTTT
>.|.|TRBJ2-5|TRBV11-1
CASTPIRDQETQYF
TGTGCCAGCACCCCAATTAGGGACCAAGAGACCCAGTACTTC
>.|many|TRBJ1-6|TRBV20-1
CSPQSGNNSPLHF
TGCAGTCCCCAGAGCGGAAATAATTCACCCCTCCACTTT
>TRBD1|many|TRBJ1-5|TRBV4-3
CASSQEAVGQLIYSNQPQHF
TGCGCCAGCAGCCAAGAAGCAGTGGGACAGCTTATTTATAGCAATCAGCCCCAGCATTTT
>.|few|TRBJ1-4|TRBV7-9
CASSFPPATNEKLFF
TGTGCCAGCAGCTTCCCACCTGCAACTAATGAAAAACTGTTTTTT
>TRBD2|few|TRBJ2-1|TRBV7-9
CASSLEALAGGFRNEQFF
TGTGCCAGCAGCTTAGAGGCCCTAGCGGGAGGTTTTCGGAATGAGCAGTTCTTC
>.|many|TRBJ2-1|TRBV20-1
CSATVSYNEQFF
TGCAGTGCTACAGTGTCCTACAATGAGCAGTTCTTC
>TRBD2|many|TRBJ2-7|TRBV9
CASSAQTSGIYEQYF
TGTGCCAGCAGCGCCCAGACTAGCGGGATCTACGAGCAGTACTTC
>TRBD2|.|TRBJ2-1|TRBV19
CASLPRLAGGPMSSYNEQFF
TGTGCCAGTCTCCCACGACTAGCGGGAGGGCCGATGAGCTCCTACAATGAGCAGTTCTTC
>.|.|TRBJ2-3|TRBV10-3
CAISGRDQIIGTDTQYF
TGTGCCATCAGTGGTCGGGACCAGATCATTGGGACAGATACGCAGTATTTT
>.|many|TRBJ2-6|TRBV10-3
CAISDPSLGTALANVLTF
TGTGCCATCAGTGATCCCTCCTTAGGGACGGCTTTGGCCAACGTCCTGACTTTC
>.|many|TRBJ2-1|TRBV28
CASSPQSTNEQFF
TGTGCCAGCAGCCCCCAGAGTACGAATGAGCAGTTCTTC
>.|many|TRBJ2-7|TRBV7-2
CASSQAGQRGYEQYF
TGTGCCAGCAGTCAAGCGGGACAACGCGGGTACGAGCAGTACTTC
>TRBD1|.|TRBJ2-7|TRBV7-2
CASSPGTGDDEQYF
TGTGCCAGCAGCCCAGGGACAGGGGACGACGAGCAGTACTTC
>.|many|TRBJ2-6|TRBV27
CASSFKGSGANVLTF
TGTGCCAGCAGTTTCAAGGGGTCTGGGGCCAACGTCCTGACTTTC
>.|many|TRBJ2-1|TRBV7-9
CASSLGAGNEQFF
TGTGCCAGCAGCTTAGGAGCCGGGAATGAGCAGTTCTTC
>.|few|TRBJ2-2|TRBV28
CASSFGFGDESGELFF
TGTGCCAGCAGTTTCGGTTTTGGGGACGAGAGCGGGGAGCTGTTTTTT
>TRBD2|few|TRBJ2-7|TRBV7-9
CASSLGTSDEQYF
TGTGCCAGCAGCTTAGGGACTAGCGACGAGCAGTACTTC
>.|many|TRBJ2-7|TRBV20-1
CSASGSGNTYEQYF
TGCAGTGCTAGCGGTAGCGGAAACACCTACGAGCAGTACTTC
>.|many|TRBJ2-5|TRBV12-3/TRBV12-4
CASTPTGLQETQYF
TGTGCCAGCACTCCCACGGGATTACAAGAGACCCAGTACTTC
>.|.|TRBJ1-5|TRBV7-9
CASSLTGPRGSRDDQPQHF
TGTGCCAGCAGCTTAACGGGGCCTAGGGGTTCGCGTGACGATCAGCCCCAGCATTTT
>.|few|TRBJ1-1|TRBV10-3
CAISPTGNTEAFF
TGTGCCATCAGCCCGACAGGGAACACTGAAGCTTTCTTT
>TRBD1|few|TRBJ2-1|TRBV27
CASMVQGGARRNEQFF
TGTGCCAGCATGGTCCAAGGGGGCGCGCGGAGGAATGAGCAGTTCTTC
>TRBD2|few|TRBJ2-3|TRBV12-3/TRBV12-4
CASIDSGRASTQYF
TGTGCCAGCATCGATAGCGGGAGGGCAAGTACGCAGTATTTT
>.|many|TRBJ1-5|TRBV12-3/TRBV12-4
CASSLQDRGNQPQHF
TGTGCCAGCAGCCTACAGGACCGCGGCAATCAGCCCCAGCATTTT
>TRBD1|few|TRBJ1-2|TRBV4-3
CASSQPGQGAHGYTF
TGCGCCAGCAGCCAACCGGGACAGGGGGCTCATGGCTACACCTTC
>.|many|TRBJ1-5|TRBV2
CASSNAYSNQPQHF
TGTGCCAGCAGTAACGCATATAGCAATCAGCCCCAGCATTTT
>TRBD2|.|TRBJ2-1|TRBV20-1
CSALSGSRYNEQFF
TGCAGTGCTTTGAGCGGGAGTCGCTACAATGAGCAGTTCTTC
>TRBD1|.|TRBJ2-5|TRBV7-9
CASSLDTGARETQYF
TGTGCCAGCAGCTTAGATACAGGGGCGCGGGAGACCCAGTACTTC
>.|many|TRBJ1-5|TRBV20-1
CSASAGNQPQHF
TGCAGTGCTAGTGCGGGGAATCAGCCCCAGCATTTT